This entry lists 21 T cell receptor beta chains sequenced from one sample in a study of blood T cell repertoires in COVID-19. Profiled with immunoSEQ multiplex PCR; TCRdb holds only in-frame clones, not every one. Counted here are about 260,000 clones, 75% to 90% occurring once; the ten biggest clones make up 1.5%. Source material: peripheral blood. The receptors derive from a woman between 35 and 50 years old who had recovered from COVID-19.

This chain connects TRBV5-6 to TRBJ1-2; D gene ambiguous. This CDR3 contains 14 residues. V was pared by 0 bases and J by 4 bases, with 10 bases between. Germline V gene lookup returns CDR1 SGHDT and CDR2 YYEEEE. CDR3 DNA: TGTGCCAGCAGCTTGGTCCCGCACAGCTATGGCTACACCTTC. This sequence encodes CASSLVPHSYGYTF.

This clone has a handful of counts. This chain uses TRBV6-4 with TRBJ2-6; D is unclear. V lost 0 bases to trimming and J lost 0 bases, with 9 bases between them. Germline V lookup: CDR1 MRHNA, CDR2 SNTAGT. CDR3 size: 17 residues. This CDR3 is CASSDSSASSGANVLTF. The CDR3 nucleotides read TGTGCCAGCAGTGACTCTTCGGCTAGCTCTGGGGCCAACGTCCTGACTTTC.

This clone was seen a handful of times. The genes are TRBV19 and TRBJ1-5, with D possibly matching TRBD1 (5 bases). In germline, CDR1 is LNHDA, CDR2 SQIVND (reference sequence). V lost 9 bases to trimming and J lost 6 bases, with 18 bases between them. The CDR3 runs to 14 residues. CDR3 in DNA: TGTGCCAGCACCCAGCTGGGGGGAGGTCAGCCCCAGCATTTT. Protein: CASTQLGGGQPQHF.

The chain combines TRBV7-9 with TRBJ2-7; unclear D gene. The CDR3 totals 13 residues. V was cut by 6 bases and J by 2 bases, with 11 bases left in between. The V gene's germline CDR1 is SEHNR and CDR2 FQNEAQ (reference sequence). As DNA, the CDR3 is TGTGCCAGCAGGGCTGATCAGACCTACGAGCAGTACTTC. Protein sequence: CASRADQTYEQYF.

The chain has TRBV15 and TRBJ2-3, with 8 positions matching TRBD2. The V and J ends lost 2 bases and 2 bases, in that order; junction bases with no gene match: 12. The CDR3 loop spans 18 amino acids. Germline loops: CDR1 LNHNV, CDR2 YYDKDF (reference sequence). The CDR3 DNA sequence: TGTGCCACCAGCAGACGTCGCGGGGGGCGAAAAATCACAGATACGCAGTATTTT. This codes for CATSRRRGGRKITDTQYF. The full variable domain, completed using reference TRBV15 and TRBJ2-3, is DAMVIQNPRYQVTQFGKPVTLSCSQTLNHNVMYWYQQKSSQAPKLLFHYYDKDFNNEADTPDNFQSRRPNTSFCFLDIRSPGLGDTAMYLCATSRRRGGRKITDTQYFGPGTRLTVL.

The chain employs TRBV7-6 and TRBJ2-7, with a possible D match to TRBD1 (6 bases). In germline, CDR1 is SGHVS, CDR2 FNYEAQ. CDR3 size: 12 residues. V was pared by 8 bases and J by 4 bases, with 12 bases between. CDR3 amino acids: CASGNRAYEQYF. The CDR3 DNA is TGTGCCAGCGGAAACAGGGCGTACGAGCAGTACTTC.

The chain couples TRBV7-6 to TRBJ1-1, with a weak D call TRBD1 (6 bases). With 4 bases removed from V and 6 bases from J, the gap between germline ends came to 18 bases. CDR3 length: 15 amino acids. Germline CDR1 is SGHVS and CDR2 is FNYEAQ. The CDR3 DNA sequence: TGTGCCAGCAGCTCCTTGACAGGTGGCGGCTCTGAAGCTTTCTTT. Translation: CASSSLTGGGSEAFF.

The chain links TRBV18 to TRBJ1-1; 7 nucleotides line up with TRBD1. The CDR3 has 15 residues. V dropped 4 bases and J dropped 5; count of bases not matched to a gene: 10. The germline CDR1 and CDR2 sequences are KGHSH and LQKENI. CDR3 protein: CASSLNRGGRTEAFF. For the CDR3, the DNA is TGTGCCAGCTCACTAAACAGGGGAGGTAGGACTGAAGCTTTCTTT.

The chain is built from TRBV5-1 and TRBJ1-6; the D is unclear. V was trimmed by 4 bases and J by 10 bases, leaving 21 bases between them. This CDR3 is built from 16 residues. Per germline, CDR1 SGHRS and CDR2 YFSETQ. CDR3: CASSAGLRGIGSPLHF. CDR3 DNA: TGCGCCAGCAGCGCCGGCCTCCGGGGAATAGGGTCACCCCTCCACTTT.

This chain uses TRBV7-3 with TRBJ2-1; D might be TRBD2 (7 bases). Per germline, CDR1 SGHTA and CDR2 FQGTGA. Between the trimmed V and J ends, which lost 2 bases and 5 bases, there was a span of 13 bases. The CDR3 has 15 residues. This CDR3 is CASSLWGGPDNEQFF. The CDR3, as DNA: TGTGCCAGCAGCTTATGGGGGGGCCCTGACAATGAGCAGTTCTTC.

This clone came up a few times. The chain links TRBV4-3 to TRBJ1-1; 7 positions agree with TRBD1. The V segment lost 0 bases and the J segment 0 bases; nucleotides outside the gene matches: 10. Germline values: CDR1 LGHNA, CDR2 YSLEER. The CDR3 covers 18 residues. For the CDR3, the DNA is TGCGCCAGCAGCCAAGATCCTCCGGGACAGAATTTGAACACTGAAGCTTTCTTT. This translates into CASSQDPPGQNLNTEAFF.

The gene calls are TRBV7-9 and TRBJ1-2, with D possibly TRBD1 on 5 matching bases. Between the trimmed V and J ends, which lost 5 bases and 4 bases, there was a span of 20 bases. This CDR3 contains 16 residues. Germline lookup yields CDR1 SEHNR and CDR2 FQNEAQ (reference sequence). For the CDR3, the DNA is TGTGCCAGCAGCGCGATCAGGGCCGGCCGAGGCTATGGCTACACCTTC. Translated, it gives CASSAIRAGRGYGYTF.

V usage is TRBV12-3 or TRBV12-4 and J usage is TRBJ1-6, with D uncertain. CDR3 length: 11 residues. V lost 3 bases, J lost 10 bases, and 4 bases lay in between. CDR3 nucleotide sequence: TGTGCCAGCAGTTTCGGGTCACCCCTCCACTTT. This codes for CASSFGSPLHF.

This chain links TRBV5-1 with TRBJ1-2; no definite D call. Germline V gene sequence: CDR1 SGHRS, CDR2 YFSETQ. Trimming removed 4 bases at V and 2 bases at J, with 12 bases between. The CDR3 runs 14 residues. The CDR3 bases are TGCGCCAGCAGCCTCCCCCAAGCAAACTATGGCTACACCTTC. It yields the protein CASSLPQANYGYTF.

This chain connects TRBV15 to TRBJ2-2; weak D call: TRBD1 (8 bases). There are 14 residues in the CDR3. V lost 3 bases and J 7 bases, leaving 12 bases between the germline ends. Germline V lookup: CDR1 LNHNV, CDR2 YYDKDF (reference sequence). The CDR3 DNA reads as TGTGCCACCAGCAGGGACAGGGAGGGCGGGGAGCTGTTTTTT. Its protein is CATSRDREGGELFF.

This clone was counted a single time. The chain uses TRBV9 and TRBJ1-5; maybe TRBD1 (5 bases). CDR3 length equals 15 residues. Germline CDR1 SGDLS, CDR2 YYNGEE. V gave up 3 bases and J gave up 4 bases, with 14 bases separating them. The CDR3 spells CASSAGGAGNQPQHF. The CDR3 DNA reads as TGTGCCAGCAGCGCCGGGGGAGCGGGGAATCAGCCCCAGCATTTT.

V gene TRBV30 combines with J gene TRBJ1-2; D ambiguous. CDR3 size: 12 residues. Trimming cost V 2 bases and J 5 bases, with 9 bases left between them. The germline gives CDR1 GTSNPN, CDR2 SVGIG (reference sequence). The CDR3: CAWSSTVYGYTF. The CDR3 DNA reads TGTGCCTGGAGTTCTACAGTTTATGGCTACACCTTC.

CDR3 sequence (DNA): TGTGCCAGCAGCCTTCGAGACAGGGGTGGCTACACCTTC. This codes for CASSLRDRGGYTF. This chain connects TRBV5-4 to TRBJ1-2, with TRBD1 matching over 8 bases. The V segment lost 4 bases and the J segment 7 bases; nucleotides outside the gene matches: 6. CDR1 and CDR2 (germline): SGHNT, YYREEE (reference sequence). The CDR3 is made up of 13 amino acids.

The V gene is TRBV30, the J gene TRBJ1-4; D is unresolved. V was clipped by 8 bases and J by 10 bases, with 17 bases between them. CDR3 size: 12 residues. Germline CDR1 and CDR2: GTSNPN and SVGIG (reference sequence). In DNA, the CDR3 is TGTGCCGAAAGGACTTGGGAGGGAAAACTGTTTTTT. It yields the protein CAERTWEGKLFF.

V is TRBV5-6 and J is TRBJ2-5; 8 positions match TRBD1. The CDR3 extends over 15 amino acids. V was pared by 4 bases and J by 3 bases, with 8 bases of the junction left unmatched. Germline V gives CDR1 SGHDT, CDR2 YYEEEE. CDR3 sequence (DNA): TGTGCCAGCAGCATTTTACAGGGGGAGAAAGAGACCCAGTACTTC. This translates into CASSILQGEKETQYF.

J is TRBJ1-3 and V is TRBV9, with 7 positions matching TRBD1. Germline CDR1 SGDLS, CDR2 YYNGEE. Germline trimming cut 4 bases from V and 0 bases from J; bases unmatched to any gene: 7. There are 16 residues in the CDR3. The CDR3 DNA reads as TGTGCCAGCAGCCCACCGACAGGGACCTCTGGAAACACCATATATTTT. This translates into CASSPPTGTSGNTIYF.